The 5 T cell receptor beta chains reported below all come from one sample, sequenced in a study of CD8+CD57+ T cells in acquired aplastic anemia. Whoever was chosen for sequencing had shown CD8+CD57+ cell expansion by flow cytometry. TCR beta VDJ and CDR3 profiling used genomic DNA as template. TCRdb ran MiXCR on the reads and lists one entry per CDR3 protein. Of fewer than 200,000 distinct CDR3 sequences in the sample, over 55% were seen once. The sample comprised sorted CD4+, CD8+, or CD8+CD57+ T cells (not recorded which) from PBMCs. These receptors originate from a human donor with aplastic anemia.

The chain recombines TRBV2 with TRBJ2-7; D call uncertain. V was pared by 7 bases and J by 3 bases, with 10 bases between. The CDR3 extends over 12 amino acids. Germline lookup yields CDR1 SNHLY and CDR2 FYNNEI. The CDR3 bases are TGTGCCAGCATACGACCCAACTACGAGCAGTACTTC. Protein sequence: CASIRPNYEQYF.

The chain combines TRBV19 with TRBJ1-3; no reliable D call. The CDR3 covers 16 residues. Germline lookup yields CDR1 LNHDA and CDR2 SQIVND (reference sequence). Trimming removed 2 bases at V and 4 bases at J, with 15 bases between. This CDR3 reads CASSIRDFGGGNTIYF. Written as DNA, the CDR3 is TGTGCCAGTAGTATAAGGGATTTCGGAGGAGGAAACACCATATATTTT.

This clonotype has a handful of counts. V and J are TRBV7-2 and TRBJ2-7; TRBD1 or TRBD2 may be the D gene (5 bases each). The CDR3 has 13 amino acids. Germline loops: CDR1 SGHTA, CDR2 FQGNSA. Trimming left V 5 bases short and J 5 bases short, with 13 bases between. The CDR3 loop is CASSPLGTNEQYF. The CDR3 nucleotides read TGTGCCAGCAGCCCGTTAGGGACCAACGAGCAGTACTTC.

Note on this clonotype: This may be a read error: a much more frequent sequence differs by one nucleotide. This sequence joins TRBV9 and TRBJ2-1; no firm D call. The germline V gene encodes CDR1 SGDLS and CDR2 YYNGEE. The CDR3 contains 12 residues. DNA for the CDR3: TGTGCCAGTGGAACTTACTACAATGGGCAGTTCTTC. This gives the protein CASGTYYNGQFF.

Only one count was recorded for this clonotype. This chain joins TRBV2 and TRBJ1-1; tentative D call: TRBD1 (5 bases). V gave up 8 bases and J gave up 4 bases, with 17 bases separating them. Germline V CDR1 and CDR2: SNHLY, FYNNEI. The CDR3 loop spans 14 amino acids. CDR3 amino acids: CASRPSEGSTEAFF. The CDR3 coding sequence is TGTGCCAGCCGTCCGTCGGAGGGGAGCACTGAAGCTTTCTTT.